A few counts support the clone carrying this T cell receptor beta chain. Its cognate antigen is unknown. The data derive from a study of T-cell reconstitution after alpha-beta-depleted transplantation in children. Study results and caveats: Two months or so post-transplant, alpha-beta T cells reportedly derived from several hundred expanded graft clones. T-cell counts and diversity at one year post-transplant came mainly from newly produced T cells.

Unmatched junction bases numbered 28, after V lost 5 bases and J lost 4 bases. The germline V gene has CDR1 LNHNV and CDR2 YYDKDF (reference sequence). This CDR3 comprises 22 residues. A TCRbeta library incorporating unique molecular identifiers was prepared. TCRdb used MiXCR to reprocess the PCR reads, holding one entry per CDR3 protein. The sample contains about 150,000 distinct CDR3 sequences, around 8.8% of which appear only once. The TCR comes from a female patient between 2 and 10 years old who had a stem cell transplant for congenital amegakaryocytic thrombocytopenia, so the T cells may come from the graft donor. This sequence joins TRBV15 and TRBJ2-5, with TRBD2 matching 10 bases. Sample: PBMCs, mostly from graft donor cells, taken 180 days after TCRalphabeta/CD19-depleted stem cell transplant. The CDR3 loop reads CATSGRPYYLGTTSGVGETQYF. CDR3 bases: TGTGCCACCAGCGGCCGGCCCTACTACTTGGGGACTACTAGCGGGGTAGGAGAGACCCAGTACTTC.